The clone carrying this T cell receptor beta chain has ten or more counts. The CDR3 sequence is 15 residues long. Trimming left V 6 bases short and J 0 bases short, with 13 bases between. Per germline, CDR1 SGHDT and CDR2 YYEEEE. Diagnosis of hyperthyroidism was new in patients aged 18 to 65, and its duration was under 2 months. Reasons for excluding patients were uncontrolled infection, other autoimmune disease, pregnancy or lactation. The PBMCs were sourced from fresh peripheral blood (more than 8.5 ml). RNA transcripts gave rise to amplified TCR beta CDR3 regions. An initial round of RT-PCR targeting the TCR CDR3 relied on the HTBI primer set. Each CDR3 protein is one row after TCRdb ran MiXCR on the multiplex PCR reads. The sample lists roughly 400,000 distinct CDR3 sequences; approximately 15% were seen once. This entry belongs to a study of T cells in Graves' hyperthyroidism and ophthalmopathy. Study background: Peripheral blood was secured at the point of initial diagnosis, before any treatment.

This TCR came from a woman aged 18-30 years with Graves' hyperthyroidism that later progressed to Graves' ophthalmopathy. Sequenced sample: blood. The V gene is TRBV5-6, the J gene TRBJ2-1; TRBD2 is a possible D gene (6 bases). The CDR3 sequence is CASNPGLLSYNEQFF. The CDR3 bases are TGTGCCAGCAACCCTGGACTACTCTCCTACAATGAGCAGTTCTTC.